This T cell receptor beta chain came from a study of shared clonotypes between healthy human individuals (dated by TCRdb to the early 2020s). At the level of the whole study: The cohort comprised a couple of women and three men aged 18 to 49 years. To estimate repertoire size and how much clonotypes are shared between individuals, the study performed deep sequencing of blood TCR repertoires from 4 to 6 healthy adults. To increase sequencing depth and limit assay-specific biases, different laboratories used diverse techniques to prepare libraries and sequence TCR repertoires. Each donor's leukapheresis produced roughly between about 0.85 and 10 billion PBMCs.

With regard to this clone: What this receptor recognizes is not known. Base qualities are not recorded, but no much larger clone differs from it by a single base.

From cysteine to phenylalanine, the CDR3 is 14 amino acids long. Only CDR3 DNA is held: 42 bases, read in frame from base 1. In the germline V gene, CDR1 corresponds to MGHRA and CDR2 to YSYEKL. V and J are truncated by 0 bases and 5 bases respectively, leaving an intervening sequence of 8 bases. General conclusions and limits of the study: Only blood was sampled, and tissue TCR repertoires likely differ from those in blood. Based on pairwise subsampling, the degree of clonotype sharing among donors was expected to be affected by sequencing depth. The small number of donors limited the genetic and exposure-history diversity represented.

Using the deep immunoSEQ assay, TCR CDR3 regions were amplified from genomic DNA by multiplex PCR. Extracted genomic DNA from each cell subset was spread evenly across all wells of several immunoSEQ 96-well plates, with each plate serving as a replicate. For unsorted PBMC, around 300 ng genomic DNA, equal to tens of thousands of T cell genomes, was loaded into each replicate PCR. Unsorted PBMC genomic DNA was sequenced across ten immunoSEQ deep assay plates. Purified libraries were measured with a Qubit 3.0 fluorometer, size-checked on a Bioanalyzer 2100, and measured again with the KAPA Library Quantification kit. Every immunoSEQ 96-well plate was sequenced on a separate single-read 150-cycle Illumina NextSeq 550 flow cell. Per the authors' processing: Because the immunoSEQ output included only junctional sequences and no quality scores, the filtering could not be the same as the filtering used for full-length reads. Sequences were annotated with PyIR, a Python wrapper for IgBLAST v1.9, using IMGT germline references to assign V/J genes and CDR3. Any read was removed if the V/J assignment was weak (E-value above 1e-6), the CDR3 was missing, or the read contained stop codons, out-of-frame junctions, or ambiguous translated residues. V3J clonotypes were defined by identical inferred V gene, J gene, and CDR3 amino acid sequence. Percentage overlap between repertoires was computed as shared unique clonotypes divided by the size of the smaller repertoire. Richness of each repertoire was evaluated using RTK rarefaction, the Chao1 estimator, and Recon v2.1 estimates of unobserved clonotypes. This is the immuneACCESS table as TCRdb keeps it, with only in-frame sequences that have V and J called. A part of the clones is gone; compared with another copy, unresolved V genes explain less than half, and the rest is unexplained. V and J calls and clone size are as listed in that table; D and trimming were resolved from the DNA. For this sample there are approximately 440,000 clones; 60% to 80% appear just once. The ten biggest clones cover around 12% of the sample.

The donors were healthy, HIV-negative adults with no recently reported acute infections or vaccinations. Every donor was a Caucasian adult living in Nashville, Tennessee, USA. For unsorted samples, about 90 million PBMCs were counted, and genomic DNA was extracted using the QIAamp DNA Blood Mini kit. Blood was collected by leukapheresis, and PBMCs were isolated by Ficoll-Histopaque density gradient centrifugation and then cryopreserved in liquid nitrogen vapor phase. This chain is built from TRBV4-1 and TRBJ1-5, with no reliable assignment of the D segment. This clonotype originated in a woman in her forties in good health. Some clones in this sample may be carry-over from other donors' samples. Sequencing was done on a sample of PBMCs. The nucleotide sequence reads TGCGCCAGCAGCCAAGATATGTCTGATCAGCCCCAGCATTTT. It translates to CASSQDMSDQPQHF.